This T cell receptor (beta chain) was captured in a study of CD8 T cells in ankylosing spondylitis (dated 2017 in TCRdb). Context from the whole study: T cell receptor beta repertoires were profiled in healthy donors and ankylosing spondylitis patients so that disease-linked TCR variants could be found. The full study cohort comprised 25 ankylosing spondylitis patients and 85 to 120 healthy donors. Peripheral blood samples were taken, and synovial fluid was additionally collected from ankylosing spondylitis patients.

Regarding this clonotype: This clone's antigen is unknown. Per-base quality was not reported, and no clone a single base away is much larger than it.

The germline V gene sets CDR1 to SQVTM and CDR2 to ANQGSEA. From the cysteine through the phenylalanine, the CDR3 covers 12 amino acids. Kept here is only the CDR3 DNA, which spans 36 bases and is read in frame from base 1. Compared with germline, V lacks 8 bases and J lacks 8 bases; bases without a gene match: 10. Sequencing instrument: Illumina HiSeq 2500. TCR beta libraries were prepared by quantitative 5'-RACE with molecular barcodes. In the paper's pipeline: A new computational method, built on a probabilistic model of VDJ rearrangement, was used to identify disease-linked TCR variants. Through fastp at Q25 and MiXCR, TCRdb rebuilt clones from the public reads, retaining in-frame beta chains. For every CDR3 protein sequence, its rows merge into one entry that carries the most common genes and DNA. These V and J calls originate from TCRdb's pipeline instead of the authors' own analysis. In all, the sample holds about 320,000 distinct CDR3 sequences, and roughly 10% of those were seen once. The top ten clones comprise 8% to 9.5% of the sample.

Summary of the overall study and its limitations: The disease-linked clones showed a CD8+ phenotype and occurred at relatively low frequencies in peripheral blood. Blood from ankylosing spondylitis patients appeared to be characterized by a TCR beta motif made up of under ten highly homologous amino acid variants. According to the report, matched synovial fluid samples from ankylosing spondylitis patients were significantly enriched for the disease-linked clones. Some motif variants were previously reported in synovial fluid and blood of reactive arthritis patients, suggesting common disease-initiation mechanisms.

The clonotype was recovered from a female donor with ankylosing spondylitis or in good health (not recorded which). Recombination connected TRBV29-1 to TRBJ1-2, with TRBD1 identical over 8 junction bases. Sequenced input: blood, either unsorted or a sorted T cell fraction (not recorded which). The CDR3 reads CSTRTGYQGYTF. Read as DNA, the sequence is TGCAGCACTCGGACAGGGTATCAGGGCTACACCTTC.